Many counts were recorded for the clone carrying this T cell receptor (beta chain). Its antigen is not identified. What was amplified from RNA transcripts were TCR beta CDR3 regions. HTBI primers were the set used in a first-round RT-PCR of the TCR CDR3. One entry per CDR3 protein, called by TCRdb with MiXCR from the multiplex PCR reads. The table includes a few hundred thousand distinct CDR3 sequences, more than 13% detected once. Reasons for excluding patients were uncontrolled infection, other autoimmune disease, pregnancy or lactation. The source of the PBMCs was 8 to 10 ml of fresh peripheral blood. This specimen comes from a study of T cells in Graves' hyperthyroidism and ophthalmopathy. General study points: Most expanded thyroid clonotypes above 0.001 also appeared in blood.

This TCR derives from a woman in her 30s with Graves' hyperthyroidism. Sequenced: blood.

The CDR3 loop reads CASSISSYNEQFF. The CDR3, as DNA: TGTGCCAGCAGCATTAGCTCCTACAATGAGCAGTTCTTC. The chain uses TRBV7-2 and TRBJ2-1; D not certain. V was clipped by 5 bases and J by 0 bases, with 5 bases between them. CDR3 length: 13 residues. The germline CDR1 and CDR2 sequences are SGHTA and FQGNSA.